This T cell receptor (beta chain) was identified in a study of blood T cell repertoires in COVID-19. Study background: T cells, B-cell-depleted T cells, or PBMCs provided the cDNA or gDNA that served as material.

Data came from immunoSEQ multiplex PCR; TCRdb stores just in-frame clones and leaves some out. The sample yields about 480,000 clones, roughly 90% seen once. The CDR3 extends over 14 amino acids. The ends were cut back, 3 bases at V and 2 bases at J, with 13 bases in the middle. Germline loops: CDR1 DFQATT, CDR2 SNEGSKA (reference sequence). Participants were placed into cohorts based on the clinical history they reported. The sequence derives from a woman aged 40 to 50 who had recovered from COVID-19. The specimen was PBMCs or T cells enriched from blood (not recorded which). The rearrangement uses TRBV20-1 and TRBJ1-2; D unresolved. CDR3 sequence (DNA): TGCAGTGCTAGTTCCACAGATCCGAACTATGGCTACACCTTC. The encoded protein is CSASSTDPNYGYTF.